The count of the clone carrying this T cell receptor (beta chain) is one. What it binds is unknown. These data belong to a study of shared clonotypes between healthy human individuals. The study, taken as a whole, reports: Few donors restricted represented genetic and exposure-history diversity. Among a handful of donors, about 5% of naive CD4 clonotypes were found in common.

The CDR3 totals 15 residues. Germline V gene sequence: CDR1 SGHRS, CDR2 YFSETQ. Unmatched junction bases numbered 3, after V lost 1 base and J lost 5 bases. CD45RA+ naive and CD45RA-negative memory subsets were separated from CD4+ cells. In the original analysis: Because ImmunoSEQ provided only junction sequences with no quality scores, the filtering differed. The assay was immunoSEQ multiplex PCR, and TCRdb's table has in-frame clones only and misses some. V and J calls and clone size follow that table, whereas D and trimming were derived from the DNA. Of roughly 2 million clones in the sample, roughly 95% were seen once.

This chain connects TRBV5-1 to TRBJ2-1; 10 bases agree with TRBD2. The receptor was derived from a man younger than 35 in good health. The source material was naive CD4+ T cells sorted from blood. Subset noted: CD45RA+ positively selected. The CDR3 loop is CASSLIAGGNNEQFF. In DNA, the CDR3 is TGCGCCAGCAGCTTGATAGCGGGGGGCAACAATGAGCAGTTCTTC.